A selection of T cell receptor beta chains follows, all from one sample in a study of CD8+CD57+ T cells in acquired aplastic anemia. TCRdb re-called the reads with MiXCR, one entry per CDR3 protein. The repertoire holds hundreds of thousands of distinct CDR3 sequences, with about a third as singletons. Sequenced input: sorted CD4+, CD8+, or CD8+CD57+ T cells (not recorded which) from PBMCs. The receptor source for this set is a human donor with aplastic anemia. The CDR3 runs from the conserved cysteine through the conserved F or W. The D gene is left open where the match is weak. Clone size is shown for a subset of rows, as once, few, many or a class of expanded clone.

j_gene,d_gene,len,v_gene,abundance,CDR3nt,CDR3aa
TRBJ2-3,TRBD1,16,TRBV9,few,TGTGCCAGCAGCGGACGACAGGGGACACTCACAGATACGCAGTATTTT,CASSGRQGTLTDTQYF
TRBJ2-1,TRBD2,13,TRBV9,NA,TGTGCCAGCGGACTAGCGCCCTACAATGAGCAGTTCTTC,CASGLAPYNEQFF
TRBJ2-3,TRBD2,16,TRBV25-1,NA,TGTGCCAGCAGTGGACTAGCGGGAGTTGGTACAGATACGCAGTATTTT,CASSGLAGVGTDTQYF
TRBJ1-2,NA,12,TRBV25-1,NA,TGTGCCACCCTCCTGGGGTATGGTGGCTACACCTTC,CATLLGYGGYTF
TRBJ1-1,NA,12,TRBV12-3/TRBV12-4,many,TGTGCCAGCAGTTTAGTGCCGGCAGGAGCTTTCTTT,CASSLVPAGAFF
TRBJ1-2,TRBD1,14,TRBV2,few,TGTGCCAGCAGCCTAGACGGGACAGAATATGGCTACACCTTC,CASSLDGTEYGYTF
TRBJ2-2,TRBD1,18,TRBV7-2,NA,TGTGACAGCAGCTTGGCTGGGACAGGGTTCGCGAACACCGGGGGGCTGTTTTTT,CDSSLAGTGFANTGGLFF
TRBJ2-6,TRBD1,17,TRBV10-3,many,TGTGCCATCAGTAAAGTGACAGGGGGGCCTGGGGCCAACGTCCTGACTTTC,CAISKVTGGPGANVLTF
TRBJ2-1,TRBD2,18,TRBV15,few,TGTGCCACCAGCAGAGATCCCGGGACTAGCGGGAGATACAATGAGCAGTTCTTC,CATSRDPGTSGRYNEQFF
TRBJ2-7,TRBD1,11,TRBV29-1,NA,TGCAGCTCGGGACAGGGGGCCGGGCAGTACTTC,CSSGQGAGQYF
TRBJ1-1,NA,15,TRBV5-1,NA,TGCGCCAGCAGCCCATCAACGGGACTTAACACTGAAGCTTTCTTT,CASSPSTGLNTEAFF
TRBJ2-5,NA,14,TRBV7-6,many,TGTGCCAGCAGCTTATTAGTAGGCGCGGAGACCCAGTACTTC,CASSLLVGAETQYF
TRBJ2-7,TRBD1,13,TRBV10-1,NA,TGCGCCAGCAGGCTTGACAGGGAATACGAGCAGTACTTC,CASRLDREYEQYF
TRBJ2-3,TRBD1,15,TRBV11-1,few,TGTGCCAGCAGCCAAACAATACAGGGGACAGATACGCAGTATTTT,CASSQTIQGTDTQYF
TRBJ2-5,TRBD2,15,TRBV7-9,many,TGTGCCAGCAGCTTAGGGACTAGCGGCCAAGAGACCCAGTACTTC,CASSLGTSGQETQYF
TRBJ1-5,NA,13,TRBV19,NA,TGTGCTAGACGAGGACAGAGCAATCAGCCCCAGCATTTT,CARRGQSNQPQHF
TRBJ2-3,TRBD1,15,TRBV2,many,TGTGCCAGCAGACGGGACAGGGGAAGCACAGATACGCAGTATTTT,CASRRDRGSTDTQYF
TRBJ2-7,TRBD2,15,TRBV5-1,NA,TGCGCCAGCAGCCCCTTAGCGGGTAGCTCCTACGAGCAGTACTTC,CASSPLAGSSYEQYF
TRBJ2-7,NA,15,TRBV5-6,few,TGTGCCAGCAGCTCGCCGGGACGGTCGACCTACGAGCAGTACTTC,CASSSPGRSTYEQYF
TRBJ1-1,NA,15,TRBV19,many,TGTGCCAGTAGTATTAATTCGGGGGTGGATACTGAAGCTTTCTTT,CASSINSGVDTEAFF
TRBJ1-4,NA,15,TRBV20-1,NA,TGCAGTGCTAGAAACACGAGCGGCTCCCGGGCAAAACTGTTTTTT,CSARNTSGSRAKLFF
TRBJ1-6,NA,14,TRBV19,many,TGTGCCAGTAGTATAGGGGGGGGGACTTCACCCCTCCACTTT,CASSIGGGTSPLHF
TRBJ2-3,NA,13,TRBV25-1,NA,TGTGCCAGCAGAAGCAGGGGTTCGGATACGCAGTATTTT,CASRSRGSDTQYF
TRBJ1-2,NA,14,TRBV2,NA,TGTGCCAGCAGGGCGGACGGCCCGGGAGATGGCTACACCTTC,CASRADGPGDGYTF
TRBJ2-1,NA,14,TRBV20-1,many,TGCAGTGCTAGAAAACGGACTGGTTACAATGAGCAGTTCTTC,CSARKRTGYNEQFF
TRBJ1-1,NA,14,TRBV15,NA,TGTGCCACCAGCAGGACAGGTTTCAGCACTGAAGCTTTCTTT,CATSRTGFSTEAFF
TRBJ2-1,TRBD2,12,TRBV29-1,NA,TGCAGCGTAGTTCGGGAGGCCAATGAGCAGTTCTTC,CSVVREANEQFF
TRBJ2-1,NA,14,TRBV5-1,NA,TGCGCCAGCAGCTTGGCTCCCAGGGGCAATGAGCAGTTCTTC,CASSLAPRGNEQFF
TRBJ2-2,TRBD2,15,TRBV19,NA,TGTGCCAGTAGTTCTAAAGCGGGGGTCACCGGGGAGCTGTTTTTT,CASSSKAGVTGELFF
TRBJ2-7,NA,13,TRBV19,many,TGTGCCAGTAGTAGGACAGAAGCCTACGAGCAGTACTTC,CASSRTEAYEQYF
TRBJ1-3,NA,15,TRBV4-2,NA,TGTGCCAGCAGCCAAGATCAGGGTACCGGAAACACCATATATTTT,CASSQDQGTGNTIYF
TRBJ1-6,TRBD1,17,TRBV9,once,TGTGCCAGCAGCTTCGGACAGGGCAGCTCCTATAATTCACCCCTCCACTTT,CASSFGQGSSYNSPLHF
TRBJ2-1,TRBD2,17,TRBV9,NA,TGTGCCAGCAGCGTAGACCTAGCGGGAGGGCCGTCGGATGAGCGGTTCTTC,CASSVDLAGGPSDERFF
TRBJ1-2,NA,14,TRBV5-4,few,TGTGCCAGCAGCTTTACACAGCCAGGCTATGGCTACACCTTC,CASSFTQPGYGYTF
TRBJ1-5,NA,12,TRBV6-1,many,TGTGCCAGCAGGGACGGGAATCAGCCCCAGCATTTT,CASRDGNQPQHF
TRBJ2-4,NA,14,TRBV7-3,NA,TGTGCCAGCAGCGGATTATTAGCCAAAAACATTCAGTACTTC,CASSGLLAKNIQYF
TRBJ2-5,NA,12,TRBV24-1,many,TGTGCCACCAGTGATTTTACAGAGACCCAGTACTTC,CATSDFTETQYF
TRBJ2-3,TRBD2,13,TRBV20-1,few,TGCAGTACCCAGCGGGGGAACACAGATACGCAGTATTTT,CSTQRGNTDTQYF
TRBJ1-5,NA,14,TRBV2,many,TGTGCCAGCAGCCTGGGGGCTAGCAATCAGCCCCAGCATTTT,CASSLGASNQPQHF
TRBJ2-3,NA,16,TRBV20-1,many,TGCAGTGCTCCCGAGAGTCGTGGCGGGGTTACAGATACGCAGTATTTT,CSAPESRGGVTDTQYF